This TCR beta chain came from a study of shared clonotypes between healthy human individuals. Overall study results and limits: Among donors, the sharing of clonotypes was expected to be influenced by sequencing depth. Blood was the only sampled material, and tissue repertoires likely differ. Generation probabilities of non-shared clonotypes were lower (relative to those shared by all four donors).

With regard to this clone: The antigen is not known.

In the CD4+ fraction, cells were divided into CD45RA+ naive and CD45RA-negative memory subsets. TCRdb's table, derived via immunoSEQ multiplex PCR, lists solely in-frame clones and lacks some. The sample lists about 1.5 million clones, approximately 98% occurring once. The TCR comes from a man aged 30 to 39 in good health. Sample: naive CD4+ T cells sorted from blood. Subset given: CD45RA+ positively selected.

In DNA form, the CDR3 reads TGCGCCAGCAGCCAGCTACGACAGGGCACTAATGAAAAACTGTTTTTT. Translating it yields CASSQLRQGTNEKLFF. The genes are TRBV4-3 and TRBJ1-4, with 7 bases fitting TRBD1. Losses at the gene ends were 3 bases for V and 2 bases for J; bases not matched to a gene: 6. Germline CDR1 is LGHNA and CDR2 is YSLEER. The CDR3 spans 16 residues.